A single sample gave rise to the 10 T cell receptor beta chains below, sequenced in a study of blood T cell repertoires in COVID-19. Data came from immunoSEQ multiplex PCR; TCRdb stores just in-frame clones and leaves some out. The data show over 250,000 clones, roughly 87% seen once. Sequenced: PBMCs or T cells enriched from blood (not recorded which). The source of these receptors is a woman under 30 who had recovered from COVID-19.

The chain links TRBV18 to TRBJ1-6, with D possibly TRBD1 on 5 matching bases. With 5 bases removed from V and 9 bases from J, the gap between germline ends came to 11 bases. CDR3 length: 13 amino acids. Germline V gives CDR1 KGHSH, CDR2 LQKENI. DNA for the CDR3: TGTGCCAGCTCATCGGGGGGATCTTCACCCCTCCACTTT. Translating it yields CASSSGGSSPLHF.

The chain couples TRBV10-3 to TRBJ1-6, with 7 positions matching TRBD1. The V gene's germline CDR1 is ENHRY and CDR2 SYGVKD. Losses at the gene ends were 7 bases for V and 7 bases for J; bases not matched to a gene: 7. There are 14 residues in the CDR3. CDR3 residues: CAITLDRENSPLHF. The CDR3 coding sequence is TGTGCCATCACTCTAGACAGGGAAAATTCACCCCTCCACTTT.

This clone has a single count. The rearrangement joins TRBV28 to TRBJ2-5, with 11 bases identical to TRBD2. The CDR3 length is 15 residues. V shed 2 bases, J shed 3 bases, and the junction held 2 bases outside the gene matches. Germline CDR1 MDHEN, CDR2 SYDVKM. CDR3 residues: CASSLVAGGEETQYF. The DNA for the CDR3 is TGTGCCAGCAGTTTAGTAGCGGGGGGGGAAGAGACCCAGTACTTC.

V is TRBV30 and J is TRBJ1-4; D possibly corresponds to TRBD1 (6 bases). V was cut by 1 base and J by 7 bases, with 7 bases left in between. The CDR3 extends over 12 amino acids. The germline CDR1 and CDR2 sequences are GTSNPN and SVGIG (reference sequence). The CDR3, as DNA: TGTGCCTGGAGTGGACAGGCTGAAAAACTGTTTTTT. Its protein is CAWSGQAEKLFF.

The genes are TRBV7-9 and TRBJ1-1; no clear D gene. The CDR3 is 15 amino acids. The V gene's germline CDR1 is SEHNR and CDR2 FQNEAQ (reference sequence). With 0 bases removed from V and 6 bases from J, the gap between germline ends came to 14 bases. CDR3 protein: CASSLANAPQAEAFF. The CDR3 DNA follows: TGTGCCAGCAGCTTAGCCAATGCTCCGCAGGCTGAAGCTTTCTTT.

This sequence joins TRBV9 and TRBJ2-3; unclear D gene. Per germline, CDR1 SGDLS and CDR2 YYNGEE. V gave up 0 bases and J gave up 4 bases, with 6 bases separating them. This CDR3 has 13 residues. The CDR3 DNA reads TGTGCCAGCAGCGTAGTGGCGGCAGATACGCAGTATTTT. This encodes CASSVVAADTQYF. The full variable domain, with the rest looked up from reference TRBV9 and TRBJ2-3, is DSGVTQTPKHLITATGQRVTLRCSPRSGDLSVYWYQQSLDQGLQFLIQYYNGEERAKGNILERFSAQQFPDLHSELNLSSLELGDSALYFCASSVVAADTQYFGPGTRLTVL.

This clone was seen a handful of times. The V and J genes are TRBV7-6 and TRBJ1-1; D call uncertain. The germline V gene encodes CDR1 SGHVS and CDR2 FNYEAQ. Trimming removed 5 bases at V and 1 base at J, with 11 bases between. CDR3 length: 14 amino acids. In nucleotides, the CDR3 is TGTGCCAGCAGCGTGGGTCGGGGGAACACTGAAGCTTTCTTT. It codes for CASSVGRGNTEAFF.

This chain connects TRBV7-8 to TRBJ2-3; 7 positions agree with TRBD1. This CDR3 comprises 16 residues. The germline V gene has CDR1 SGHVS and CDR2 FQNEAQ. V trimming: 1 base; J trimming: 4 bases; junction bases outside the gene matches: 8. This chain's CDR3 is CASSLVDRVIADTQYF. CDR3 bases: TGTGCCAGCAGCTTAGTCGACAGGGTCATTGCAGATACGCAGTATTTT. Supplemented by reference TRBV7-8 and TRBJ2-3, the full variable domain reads GAGVSQSPRYKVAKRGQDVALRCDPISGHVSLFWYQQALGQGPEFLTYFQNEAQLDKSGLPSDRFFAERPEGSVSTLKIQRTQQEDSAVYLCASSLVDRVIADTQYFGPGTRLTVL.

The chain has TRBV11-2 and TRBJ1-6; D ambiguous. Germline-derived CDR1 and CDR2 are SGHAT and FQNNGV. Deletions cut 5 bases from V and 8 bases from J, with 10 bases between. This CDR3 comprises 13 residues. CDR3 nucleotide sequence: TGTGCCAGCAGCCCAACGAGAGATTCACCCCTCCACTTT. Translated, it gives CASSPTRDSPLHF.

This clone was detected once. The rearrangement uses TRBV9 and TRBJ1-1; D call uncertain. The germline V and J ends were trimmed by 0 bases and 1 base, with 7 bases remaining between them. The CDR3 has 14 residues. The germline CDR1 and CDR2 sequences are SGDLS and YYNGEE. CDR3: CASSVGVRNTEAFF. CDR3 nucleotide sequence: TGTGCCAGCAGCGTAGGAGTTAGGAACACTGAAGCTTTCTTT.